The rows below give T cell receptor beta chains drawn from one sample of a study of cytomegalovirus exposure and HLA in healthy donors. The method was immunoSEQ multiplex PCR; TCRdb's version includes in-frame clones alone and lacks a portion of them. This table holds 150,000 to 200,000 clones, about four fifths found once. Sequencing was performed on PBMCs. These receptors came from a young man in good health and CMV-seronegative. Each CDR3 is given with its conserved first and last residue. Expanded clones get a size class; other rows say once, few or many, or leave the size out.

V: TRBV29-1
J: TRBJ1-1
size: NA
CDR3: CSVRGMTEEAFF

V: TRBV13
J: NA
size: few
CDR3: CASSNRKRGYEQYF

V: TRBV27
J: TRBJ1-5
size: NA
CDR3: CASRALGTASNQPQHF

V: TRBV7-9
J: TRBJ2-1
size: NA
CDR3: CASSPYPLAGAPEQFF

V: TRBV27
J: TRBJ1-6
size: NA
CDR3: CASSLLDRGSPLHF

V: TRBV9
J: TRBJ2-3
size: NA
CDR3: CASSVDRGDTQYF

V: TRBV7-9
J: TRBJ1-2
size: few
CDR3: CASSLPDRAEENYGYTF

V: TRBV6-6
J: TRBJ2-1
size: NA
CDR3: CASSNGLALNEQFF

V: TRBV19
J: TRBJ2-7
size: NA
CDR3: CASSNYLEEQYF

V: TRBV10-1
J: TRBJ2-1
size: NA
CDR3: CASVGSSYNEQFF